These 28 T cell receptor beta chains share one sample of origin, sequenced in a study of graft-versus-host responses after intestinal transplantation. The repertoire was sequenced with immunoSEQ multiplex PCR; TCRdb's copy has only in-frame clones and lacks some. The sample yields under 100,000 clones, 85% to 95% seen once. These receptors have no known antigen. The input for sequencing was unstimulated CD8+ T cells sorted from spleen or lymph node cells, taken before transplant. The receptors were sampled from a human donor who was the organ donor for an intestinal transplant.

The chain has TRBV10-3 and TRBJ2-1, with a tentative D call TRBD2 (7 bases). Trimming took off 2 bases at V and 4 bases at J, with 15 bases between the two ends. This CDR3 region has 16 residues. Germline assignment: CDR1 ENHRY and CDR2 SYGVKD. The CDR3 is CAISEGGAAIYNEQFF. For the CDR3, the DNA is TGTGCCATCAGTGAGGGGGGGGCCGCTATTTACAATGAGCAGTTCTTC.

The genes are TRBV27 and TRBJ2-1; 7 bases agree with TRBD2. Looked up from germline, CDR1 is MNHEY and CDR2 is SMNVEV (reference sequence). J gave up 3 bases and V 2 bases, and 4 bases lay outside the gene matches. CDR3 length: 15 amino acids. The CDR3 region is CASSLPGLDYNEQFF. CDR3 coding DNA: TGTGCCAGCAGTTTACCAGGACTAGACTACAATGAGCAGTTCTTC.

In regard to this clone: Germline and junction disagree at one end, which may indicate a read error. The V gene is TRBV7-3, the J gene TRBJ2-3; possibly TRBD2 for D (6 bases). CDR1 and CDR2 from the germline V gene are SGHTA and FQGTGA. The CDR3 totals 15 residues. This CDR3 is CASSLIAASTGTQYF. In nucleotides, the CDR3 is TGTGCCAGCAGCTTAATAGCGGCTAGCACAGGTACGCAGTATTTT. Complete variable domain (other parts from reference TRBV7-3 and TRBJ2-3): GAGVSQTPSNKVTEKGKYVELRCDPISGHTALYWYRQSLGQGPEFLIYFQGTGAADDSGLPNDRFFAVRPEGSVSTLKIQRTERGDSAVYLCASSLIAASTGTQYFGPGTRLTVL.

The chain carries TRBV7-8 and TRBJ1-5; a possible D gene is TRBD1 (5 bases). The CDR3 has 15 amino acids. Germline V gives CDR1 SGHVS, CDR2 FQNEAQ. V lost 2 bases and J 3 bases, leaving 11 bases between the germline ends. Here the CDR3 DNA reads TGTGCCAGCAGCTTATATCAGGACAACAATCAGCCCCAGCATTTT. Its protein product is CASSLYQDNNQPQHF.

This clone is a singleton in its sample. The chain carries TRBV7-9 and TRBJ1-2; D is undetermined. CDR1 is SEHNR and CDR2 is FQNEAQ in the germline V gene (reference sequence). Trimming took off 2 bases at V and 7 bases at J, with 14 bases between the two ends. CDR3 length: 14 amino acids. CDR3: CASSLIRERGGYTF. CDR3 nucleotide sequence: TGTGCCAGCAGCTTAATTCGGGAGCGGGGTGGCTACACCTTC.

The chain has TRBV7-9 and TRBJ2-7; tentative D call: TRBD1 (5 bases). This CDR3 comprises 16 residues. Germline loops: CDR1 SEHNR, CDR2 FQNEAQ (reference sequence). V dropped 1 base and J dropped 3 bases, with 16 bases sitting between them. CDR3 sequence reads: CASSLGWAETDYEQYF. Here the CDR3 DNA reads TGTGCCAGCAGCTTAGGGTGGGCCGAGACAGACTACGAGCAGTACTTC.

The chain recombines TRBV4-3 with TRBJ1-4, with D maybe TRBD1 (6 bases). CDR3 length: 14 residues. V was pared by 4 bases and J by 8 bases, with 14 bases between. Germline lookup yields CDR1 LGHNA and CDR2 YSLEER. The CDR3 DNA sequence: TGCGCCAGCAGCCCCAGGGGTGGTAGGGAAAAACTGTTTTTT. It translates to CASSPRGGREKLFF.

The chain links TRBV12-5 to TRBJ2-7; D not certain. The CDR3 consists of 13 residues. The V gene's germline CDR1 is LGHNT and CDR2 FRNRAP. Trimming removed 1 base at V and 2 bases at J, with 6 bases between. CDR3 sequence reads: CASGLDLAYEQYF. In DNA, the CDR3 is TGTGCTAGTGGTTTGGACTTAGCCTACGAGCAGTACTTC.

A few counts support this clone. The chain links TRBV21-1 to TRBJ2-7; no DNA check was done on the table's D call, TRBD1. TRBV21-1 is classified as a pseudogene. The CDR3 loop spans 15 amino acids. CDR3 loop: CASSKGQGLSYEQYF. The CDR3 nucleotides read TGTGCCAGCAGCAAAGGACAGGGACTTTCCTACGAGCAGTACTTC.

J is TRBJ2-1 and V is TRBV4-1, with D possibly matching TRBD1 (6 bases). The germline gives CDR1 MGHRA, CDR2 YSYEKL. Trimming took off 3 bases at V and 0 bases at J, with 15 bases between the two ends. This CDR3 is 17 amino acids long. The DNA of the CDR3 is TGCGCCAGCAGCCATGTACAGGGATTGAGCTCCTACAATGAGCAGTTCTTC. Its translation is CASSHVQGLSSYNEQFF.

CDR3 nucleotides: TGTGCCACCAGCAGAGATCCAGGGTCTGGAAACACCATATATTTT. Translated, it gives CATSRDPGSGNTIYF. The rearrangement uses TRBV15 and TRBJ1-3; possible D gene TRBD1, 5 bases. Germline CDR1 and CDR2: LNHNV and YYDKDF (reference sequence). V lost 0 bases, J lost 1 base, and 7 bases lay in between. The CDR3 has 15 residues.

The chain recombines TRBV6-5 with TRBJ1-5, with 8 bases fitting TRBD1. Germline values: CDR1 MNHEY, CDR2 SVGAGI. V lost 6 bases to trimming and J lost 0 bases; unmatched junction nucleotides: 4. CDR3 length: 15 amino acids. CDR3 DNA sequence: TGTGCCAGCAGGCCACAGGGGGATAGCAATCAGCCCCAGCATTTT. Translating gives CASRPQGDSNQPQHF.

The chain couples TRBV19 to TRBJ2-7, with 7 bases lining up with TRBD1. CDR1 is LNHDA, CDR2 SQIVND, per germline (reference sequence). Unmatched junction bases numbered 12, after V lost 10 bases and J lost 3 bases. CDR3 length: 14 amino acids. CDR3 residues: CATQRQGHRYEQYF. Written as DNA, the CDR3 is TGTGCCACCCAGCGACAGGGTCATCGCTACGAGCAGTACTTC.

This chain links TRBV6-5 with TRBJ2-7, with D possibly matching TRBD1 (5 bases). Trimming took 0 bases from V and 0 from J, leaving 6 bases between them. Germline V CDR1 and CDR2: MNHEY, SVGAGI. CDR3 length: 14 amino acids. The CDR3 loop reads CASSYSDTSYEQYF. The DNA for the CDR3 is TGTGCCAGCAGTTACTCGGACACCTCCTACGAGCAGTACTTC.

The chain has TRBV5-3 and TRBJ1-4, with 8 bases lining up with TRBD1. TRBV5-3 is annotated as an ORF whose role is uncertain. This CDR3 region has 17 residues. Trimming removed 2 bases from V and 4 bases from J; junction bases left unmatched: 10. CDR3 in amino acids: CARSFRTGGGDNEKLFF. In DNA form, the CDR3 reads TGTGCCAGAAGCTTCCGTACAGGGGGGGGCGATAATGAAAAACTGTTTTTT.

The chain is built from TRBV9 and TRBJ1-2; TRBD1 agrees at 10 bases. The CDR3 runs 13 residues. V lost 5 bases to trimming and J lost 4 bases; unmatched junction nucleotides: 2. Germline V gene lookup returns CDR1 SGDLS and CDR2 YYNGEE. CDR3 nucleotide sequence: TGTGCCAGCAGTTGGACAGGGGGCTATGGCTACACCTTC. Residues: CASSWTGGYGYTF.

This clone was detected once. The chain couples TRBV7-9 to TRBJ2-2; 8 nucleotides align to TRBD1. With V trimmed by 2 bases and J by 4 bases, 6 bases remained unmatched. CDR1 and CDR2 from the germline V gene are SEHNR and FQNEAQ (reference sequence). The CDR3 covers 16 residues. The CDR3 region has the DNA TGTGCCAGCAGCTTAAGTCAGGGGGCAGGCACCGGGGAGCTGTTTTTT. Amino acids: CASSLSQGAGTGELFF.

V usage is TRBV5-1 and J usage is TRBJ1-1; D is uncertain. V lost 4 bases and J lost 1, with 11 bases in between. The length of the CDR3 is 14 residues. Germline V gene sequence: CDR1 SGHRS, CDR2 YFSETQ. The CDR3 region has the DNA TGCGCCAGCAGCATCTTCGGAGGGAACACTGAAGCTTTCTTT. Protein product: CASSIFGGNTEAFF.

The gene calls are TRBV19 and TRBJ1-1, with 7 bases aligning to TRBD1. Germline assignment: CDR1 LNHDA and CDR2 SQIVND (reference sequence). The CDR3 runs 14 residues. The ends lost 5 bases at V and 4 bases at J; junction bases unmatched: 7. The CDR3 sequence is CASSLVQGITEAFF. CDR3 DNA sequence: TGTGCCAGTAGTCTCGTACAGGGGATCACTGAAGCTTTCTTT.

The V gene is TRBV11-3, the J gene TRBJ2-3; a possible D gene is TRBD1 (5 bases). With 5 bases removed from V and 1 base from J, the gap between germline ends came to 13 bases. The germline V gene has CDR1 SGHNT and CDR2 YENEEA. This CDR3 has 15 amino acids. The DNA of the CDR3 is TGTGCCAGCAGCGCAGCAGGGTCGGGCACAGATACGCAGTATTTT. It yields the protein CASSAAGSGTDTQYF.

V gene TRBV5-1 combines with J gene TRBJ2-2, with D tentatively TRBD2 (5 bases). Germline V gene data show CDR1 as SGHRS and CDR2 as YFSETQ. V lost 4 bases, J lost 1 base, and 8 bases lay in between. The CDR3 totals 14 residues. The CDR3 sequence is CASSLRENTGELFF. The CDR3 coding sequence is TGCGCCAGCAGCCTGAGGGAGAACACCGGGGAGCTGTTTTTT.

J is TRBJ1-4 and V is TRBV7-6; TRBD1 agrees at 12 bases. With V trimmed by 5 bases and J by 4 bases, 8 bases remained unmatched. This CDR3 spans 17 amino acids. Germline values: CDR1 SGHVS, CDR2 FNYEAQ. CDR3: CASSNPGQGAVNEKLFF. The CDR3 DNA sequence: TGTGCCAGCAGCAATCCGGGACAGGGGGCTGTTAATGAAAAACTGTTTTTT.

The chain carries TRBV29-1 and TRBJ2-1, with a tentative D call TRBD1 (5 bases). The CDR3 sequence is 16 residues long. Germline CDR1 and CDR2: SQVTM and ANQGSEA. Trimming stripped 0 bases from V and 2 bases from J, with 14 bases between. Here the CDR3 DNA reads TGCAGCGTTGAAGATCCTGACAGAAGAGCCTACAATGAGCAGTTCTTC. It codes for CSVEDPDRRAYNEQFF.

The rearrangement links TRBV27 to TRBJ2-5; possibly TRBD2 for D (6 bases). The closer fit of TRBJ2-7 to the DNA end suggests the J call may be wrong. The CDR3 covers 15 residues. CDR1 is MNHEY, CDR2 SMNVEV, per germline (reference sequence). CDR3 loop: CASSLIIGGLYEQYF. CDR3 bases: TGTGCCAGCAGTTTAATTATCGGGGGTCTCTACGAGCAGTACTTC.

The chain combines TRBV30 with TRBJ2-7; tentative D call: TRBD1 (6 bases). Trimming removed 5 bases from V and 2 bases from J, with 10 bases in between. The CDR3 has 12 amino acids. The germline V gene has CDR1 GTSNPN and CDR2 SVGIG (reference sequence). CDR3 residues: CAWVGQTYEQYF. DNA of the CDR3: TGTGCCTGGGTGGGACAAACCTACGAGCAGTACTTC.

The chain employs TRBV28 and TRBJ1-2; D is unclear. The V gene's germline CDR1 is MDHEN and CDR2 SYDVKM. This CDR3 is 17 amino acids long. V lost 1 base to trimming and J lost 3 bases, with 18 bases between them. DNA of the CDR3: TGTGCCAGCAGTTTATCCCGATGGGCCAGCCGAGACTATGGCTACACCTTC. Residues: CASSLSRWASRDYGYTF.

V is TRBV10-3 and J is TRBJ1-5; D remains unclear. Per the germline V gene, CDR1 is ENHRY and CDR2 is SYGVKD. The germline V and J ends were trimmed by 7 bases and 3 bases, with 16 bases remaining between them. The CDR3 runs 15 residues. CDR3 protein: CAIISESRFNQPQHF. Here the CDR3 DNA reads TGTGCCATCATCTCGGAATCCAGGTTCAATCAGCCCCAGCATTTT.

The chain couples TRBV5-6 to TRBJ2-3; the match to TRBD2 covers 8 bases. V was pared by 0 bases and J by 7 bases, with 7 bases of the junction left unmatched. Germline V gene data show CDR1 as SGHDT and CDR2 as YYEEEE. There are 15 residues in the CDR3. CDR3 residues: CASSLVTSAVHTQYF. The CDR3 DNA is TGTGCCAGCAGCTTGGTGACTAGCGCTGTTCATACGCAGTATTTT.